The entry below gives a single T cell receptor beta chain sequence along with its context. The antigen is not known. This entry comes from a study of T cell responses to AZD1222 COVID-19 vaccine. Study at large: Both about-4-week and about-12-week second-dose recipients were combined. General study results and limits: Along spike, vaccine-associated CD4 TCRs were found throughout, with dominance at 160-218 and 743-854. Variant regions that are unmutated are reportedly the target of nearly half of spike-specific TCRs.

Sequenced by immunoSEQ multiplex PCR; TCRdb stores in-frame clones only, minus some. The data hold roughly 130,000 clones, with more than 70% observed a single time. This clonotype was sampled from an adult in good health. The material was peripheral blood, obtained on day 0 of AZD1222 vaccination.

The CDR3 DNA is TGTGCCAGCAGCTCGGACAGGGCCCCCTACGAGCAGTACTTC. Its protein is CASSSDRAPYEQYF. The chain recombines TRBV7-2 with TRBJ2-7; TRBD1 matches at 8 bases. After removal of 4 bases from V and 2 bases from J, the junction contained 4 bases not matched to a gene. Germline CDR1 and CDR2: SGHTA and FQGNSA. The CDR3 is made up of 14 amino acids.